The entry below gives a single T cell receptor beta chain sequence along with its context. No antigen is known for it. The germline gene is not matched at one end of the junction; a read error may be the cause. The germline V gene has CDR1 SGHTA and CDR2 FQGNSA. The CDR3 has 15 residues. The PCR used 60 Vbeta and 13 Jbeta primers. Original data processing: Later, an analysis found 80 million or so unique TCR beta chains, and roughly 10 million of these were shared. The table came from immunoSEQ multiplex PCR; TCRdb's copy has only in-frame clones and leaves some out. D and trimming were read from the DNA, whereas the V and J calls and clone size are those reported in that table. There are about 190,000 clones in the sample; 70% to 75% occur only once, and about 4.8% lies in the top ten. These data come from a study of cytomegalovirus exposure and HLA in healthy donors. Study conclusions and caveats: Rare TCR sequences predominated, though certain public TCRs were found in many donors. Clonal expansion, a later analysis showed, was greater in HLA-associated TCR beta chains than in equally common others. What was likely a sequencing artifact was a cluster of highly shared sequence variants.

The chain uses TRBV7-2 and TRBJ2-6; D might be TRBD1 (5 bases). The TCR originated in a man aged 30-40 years in good health and CMV-seropositive. Material: PBMCs. For the CDR3, the DNA is TGTGCCAGCAGCTACAAAGGCTCTGGGGCCAACGTCCTGGCTTTC. Its translation: CASSYKGSGANVLAF.